The clone carrying this T cell receptor (beta chain) appeared a few times. From the 5' RACE reads, TCRdb called clonotypes with MiXCR, one entry per CDR3 protein. Of around 30,000 distinct CDR3 sequences in the sample, around 5.8% are singletons; the top ten hold roughly 25%. The data were taken from a study of T cells after yellow fever vaccination. Study background: A sort based on CD3, CD45RA, CCR7 and CD95 yielded the EM, EMRA, CM and Tscm memory subsets. The study, taken as a whole, reports: Contaminating bulk clonotypes could be abundant in FACS-sorted repertoires. There was a small share of clonotypes that showed up in both the CD4 and CD8 compartments.

The CDR3 has 13 amino acids. V lost 2 bases and J 3 bases, leaving 8 bases between the germline ends. The germline CDR1 and CDR2 sequences are GTSNPN and SVGIG (reference sequence). This receptor was obtained from a man aged 30 to 45 who received the YFV17D yellow fever vaccine. Source: PBMCs, either bulk or a sorted T-cell subset (CD4+, CD8+, memory, or dextramer-sorted; not recorded which), taken on the day of the yellow fever booster vaccination. The V gene is TRBV30, the J gene TRBJ2-1; D not certain. DNA for the CDR3: TGTGCCTGGAGTTGGAACAACTACAATGAGCAGTTCTTC. Translated, it gives CAWSWNNYNEQFF.